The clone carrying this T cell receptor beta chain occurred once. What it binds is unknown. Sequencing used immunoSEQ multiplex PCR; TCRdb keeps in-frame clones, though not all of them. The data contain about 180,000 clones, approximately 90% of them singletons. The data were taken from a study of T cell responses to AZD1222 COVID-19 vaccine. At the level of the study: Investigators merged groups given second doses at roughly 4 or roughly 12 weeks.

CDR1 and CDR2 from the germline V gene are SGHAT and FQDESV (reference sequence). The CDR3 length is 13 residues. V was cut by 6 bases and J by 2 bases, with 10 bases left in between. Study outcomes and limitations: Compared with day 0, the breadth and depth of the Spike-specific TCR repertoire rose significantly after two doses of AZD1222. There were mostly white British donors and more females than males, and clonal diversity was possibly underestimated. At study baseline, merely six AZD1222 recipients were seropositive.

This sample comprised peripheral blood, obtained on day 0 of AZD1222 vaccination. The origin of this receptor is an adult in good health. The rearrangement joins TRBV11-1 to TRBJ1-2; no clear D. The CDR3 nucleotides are TGTGCCAGCAGTTACACAGAGAACTATGGCTACACCTTC. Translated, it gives CASSYTENYGYTF.